This T cell receptor (beta chain) was retrieved from a study of cytomegalovirus exposure and HLA in healthy donors. In the case of this clone: Its antigen remains unidentified.

The J segment lost 7 bases and the V segment lost 4 bases, leaving 6 bases of the junction unmatched. The CDR3 is 14 residues long. Looked up from germline, CDR1 is SGHTA and CDR2 is FQGNSA. PCR employed 60 Vbeta and 13 Jbeta primers. Repertoires were generated with immunoSEQ multiplex PCR, while TCRdb's copy carries only in-frame clones and drops some. This sample has roughly 120,000 clones, with 74% found just once. General study results and limits: In a later analysis, a missense DCLRE1C variant was linked to TCR beta V- and J-gene trimming. Diagnosis of cytomegalovirus status made by the classifier reportedly showed high specificity and sensitivity. Evidence from a later analysis indicated that most CMV-associated TCR beta chains looked HLA-restricted.

Sequenced: PBMCs. The rearrangement joins TRBV7-2 to TRBJ1-2; 10 bases align to TRBD1. The clonotype comes from a woman aged 45 to 65 in good health and CMV-seropositive. The CDR3 nucleotides read TGTGCCAGCAGCTCGACAGGGGGCGCACCTGGCTACACCTTC. Translation: CASSSTGGAPGYTF.